The clone carrying this T cell receptor beta chain was counted at least ten times. Its antigen is currently unknown. These data are taken from a study of early T cells in non-severe SARS-CoV-2 infection. Study-wide context: Sequenced bulk RNA came from whole blood that was unsorted, and chains were unpaired. Whole-study findings and limits: VDJdb-based matching was biased toward anti-spike CD8 responses and missed private and CD4 specificities.

Germline CDR1 reads MDHEN; CDR2 reads SYDVKM. V gave up 7 bases and J gave up 9 bases, with 19 bases separating them. The CDR3 contains 13 residues. As part of library construction, unique molecular identifiers were attached to individual cDNA molecules. TCRdb fed the 5' RACE reads into MiXCR, producing one record per CDR3 protein. The table lists 50,000 to 70,000 distinct CDR3 sequences, approximately 9% of them singletons. The source material was whole blood. The chain recombines TRBV28 with TRBJ2-7; the D gene is possibly TRBD2 (5 bases). The sequence was collected from an adult who was a healthcare worker with PCR-confirmed SARS-CoV-2 infection or an uninfected control (not recorded which). Here the CDR3 DNA reads TGTGCCAGCACTCGGGGATTCCCGTCGGGGCAGTACTTC. This sequence encodes CASTRGFPSGQYF.